These T cell receptor beta chains were read from a single sample in a study of regulatory T cells in long-lasting Graves disease. TCRdb re-derived calls from the multiplex PCR reads in MiXCR, one entry per CDR3 protein. The data show 440,000 or so distinct CDR3 sequences, just under 15% seen once. These data were also filed under a second study, of T cells in Graves' hyperthyroidism and ophthalmopathy.

The sequencing here drew on peripheral blood mononuclear cells (PBMCs), taken at new diagnosis, from a patient treated with antithyroid drugs. These receptors came from a young woman with Graves disease. Each CDR3 is given with its conserved first and last residue. A D gene is named only where the DNA matches it firmly. Only some rows state a clone size, as once, few, many or a class for expanded clones.

cdr3_length	v_call	j_call	clone_size	d_call	cdr3_aa	cdr3_nt
13	TRBV6-5	TRBJ2-5	many	-	CASSYVDEETQYF	TGTGCCAGCAGTTACGTGGATGAAGAGACCCAGTACTTC
16	TRBV5-1	TRBJ2-6	few	-	CASSLMSSSGANVLTF	TGCGCCAGCAGCTTAATGTCTAGCTCTGGGGCCAACGTCCTGACTTTC
14	TRBV28	TRBJ2-7	few	-	CASSSDRRSNEQYF	TGTGCCAGCAGTTCCGACCGAAGAAGCAACGAGCAGTACTTC
17	TRBV19	TRBJ2-7	-	TRBD1	CASSGTGTGKASYEQYF	TGTGCCAGTAGTGGCACGGGGACAGGGAAAGCCTCCTACGAGCAGTACTTC
15	TRBV30	TRBJ1-4	many	-	CAWSADGDPNEKLFF	TGTGCCTGGAGTGCTGACGGGGACCCTAATGAAAAACTGTTTTTT
16	TRBV20-1	TRBJ2-5	many	-	CSARGRPGVGRETQYF	TGCAGTGCTAGAGGGCGGCCCGGGGTTGGTCGAGAGACCCAGTACTTC
14	TRBV19	TRBJ1-3	-	-	CASSWGDNGNTIYF	TGTGCCAGTAGTTGGGGGGACAATGGAAACACCATATATTTT
17	TRBV5-6	TRBJ2-1	-	-	CASSIGEWPTRHNEQFF	TGTGCCAGCAGCATTGGCGAGTGGCCAACCAGACACAATGAGCAGTTCTTC
16	TRBV19	TRBJ1-2	few	-	CASSPNNVGGNYGYTF	TGTGCCAGTAGTCCGAATAACGTGGGGGGGAACTATGGCTACACCTTC
14	TRBV7-2	TRBJ2-7	-	-	CASARDTSSYEQYF	TGTGCCAGCGCCCGGGACACCAGTTCCTACGAGCAGTACTTC
10	TRBV12-3/TRBV12-4	TRBJ2-3	many	-	CASGGDTQYF	TGTGCCAGCGGAGGAGATACGCAGTATTTT
14	TRBV12-3/TRBV12-4	TRBJ2-3	many	-	CASSLVSTTDTQYF	TGTGCCAGCAGTTTAGTGTCCACCACAGATACGCAGTATTTT
15	TRBV20-1	TRBJ2-5	few	-	CSAWGGRLVRGTQYF	TGCAGTGCTTGGGGGGGCAGACTGGTTCGTGGGACCCAGTACTTC
18	TRBV4-2	TRBJ1-5	-	TRBD1	CASSQDNWQGVSNQPQHF	TGTGCCAGCAGCCAAGATAATTGGCAGGGGGTAAGCAATCAGCCCCAGCATTTT
17	TRBV4-1	TRBJ1-5	few	-	CASSQRDSSIENQPQHF	TGCGCCAGCAGCCAACGGGACTCCAGTATCGAAAATCAGCCCCAGCATTTT
15	TRBV7-6	TRBJ2-7	many	-	CASSSHFGAWDEQYF	TGTGCCAGCAGCTCCCACTTCGGGGCTTGGGACGAGCAGTACTTC
17	TRBV12-3/TRBV12-4	TRBJ2-1	many	TRBD2	CASSLARTSGSLNEQFF	TGTGCCAGCAGTTTAGCCCGGACTAGCGGGAGTCTTAATGAGCAGTTCTTC
15	TRBV11-3	TRBJ1-3	many	-	CASSLQGTSGNTIYF	TGTGCCAGCAGCTTACAGGGCACCTCTGGAAACACCATATATTTT